Only a few counts were recorded for the clone carrying this T cell receptor beta chain. The antigen remains unidentified. This sample stems from a study of T-cell reconstitution after alpha-beta-depleted transplantation in children. Study observations and caveats: About two months after transplant, alpha-beta T cells reportedly came from several hundred expanded graft clones. Newly produced T cells mostly provided counts and TCRbeta diversity after one year, as hyperexpanded clones declined. Surviving recipient T cells and thymic progenitors produced the high day-60 TCRbeta diversity seen in some patients.

Unique molecular identifiers were built into the TCRbeta library. TCRdb processed the PCR reads anew with MiXCR; each CDR3 protein has one entry. The sample gives roughly 100,000 distinct CDR3 sequences, 7.5% to 9.5% of which show up once; around 15% is in the top ten. This clonotype was obtained from a boy aged 2 to 9 with acute lymphoblastic leukemia, due to receive a stem cell transplant. The material was PBMCs, obtained before TCRalphabeta/CD19-depleted stem cell transplant.

The CDR3 spells CASSPRGTGVATNEKLFF. CDR3 bases: TGTGCCAGCTCACCACGGGGGACAGGTGTCGCAACTAATGAAAAACTGTTTTTT. V usage is TRBV18 and J usage is TRBJ1-4; 8 bases agree with TRBD1. Germline CDR1 KGHSH, CDR2 LQKENI. The CDR3 runs to 18 residues. J was trimmed by 0 bases and V by 1 base; bases with no gene match: 7.